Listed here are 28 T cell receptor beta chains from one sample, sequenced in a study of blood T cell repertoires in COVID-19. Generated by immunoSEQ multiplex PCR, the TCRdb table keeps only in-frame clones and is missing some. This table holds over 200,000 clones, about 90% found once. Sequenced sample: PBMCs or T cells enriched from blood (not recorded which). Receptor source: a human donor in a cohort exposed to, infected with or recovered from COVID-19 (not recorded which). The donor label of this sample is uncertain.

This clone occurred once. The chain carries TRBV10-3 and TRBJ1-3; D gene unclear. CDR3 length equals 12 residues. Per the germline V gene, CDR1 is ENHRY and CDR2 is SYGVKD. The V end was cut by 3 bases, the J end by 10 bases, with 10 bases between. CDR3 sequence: CAISESAETIYF. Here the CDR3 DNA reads TGTGCCATCAGTGAATCGGCGGAGACCATATATTTT.

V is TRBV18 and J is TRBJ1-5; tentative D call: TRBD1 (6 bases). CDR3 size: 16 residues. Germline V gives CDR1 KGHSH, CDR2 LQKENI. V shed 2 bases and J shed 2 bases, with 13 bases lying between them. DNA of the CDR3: TGTGCCAGCTCACCATCGGGGGGCGGTGGCAATCAGCCCCAGCATTTT. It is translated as CASSPSGGGGNQPQHF.

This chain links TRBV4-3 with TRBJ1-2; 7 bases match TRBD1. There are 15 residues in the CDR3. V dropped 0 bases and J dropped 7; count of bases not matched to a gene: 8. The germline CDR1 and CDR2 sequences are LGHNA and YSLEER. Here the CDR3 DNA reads TGCGCCAGCAGCCAAGACCGGCAGGGGGATGGTGGCTACACCTTC. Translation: CASSQDRQGDGGYTF.

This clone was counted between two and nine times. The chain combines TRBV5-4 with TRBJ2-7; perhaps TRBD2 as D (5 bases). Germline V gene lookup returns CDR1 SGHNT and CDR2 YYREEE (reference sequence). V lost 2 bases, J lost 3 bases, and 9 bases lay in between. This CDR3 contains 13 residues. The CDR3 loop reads CASSFRGHYEQYF. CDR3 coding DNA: TGTGCCAGCAGCTTCCGGGGTCACTACGAGCAGTACTTC.

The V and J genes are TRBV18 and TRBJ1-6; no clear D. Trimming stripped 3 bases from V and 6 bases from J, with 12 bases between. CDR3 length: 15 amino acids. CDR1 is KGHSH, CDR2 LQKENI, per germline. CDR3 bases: TGTGCCAGCTCACCGTCAGGCAGATCTAATTCACCCCTCCACTTT. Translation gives CASSPSGRSNSPLHF.

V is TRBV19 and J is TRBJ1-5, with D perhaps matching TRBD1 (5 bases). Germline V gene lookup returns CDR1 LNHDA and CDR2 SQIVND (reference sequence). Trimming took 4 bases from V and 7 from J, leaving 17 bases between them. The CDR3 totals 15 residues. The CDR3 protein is CASSREGHPNQPQHF. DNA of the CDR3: TGTGCCAGTAGTAGGGAAGGACACCCAAACCAGCCCCAGCATTTT.

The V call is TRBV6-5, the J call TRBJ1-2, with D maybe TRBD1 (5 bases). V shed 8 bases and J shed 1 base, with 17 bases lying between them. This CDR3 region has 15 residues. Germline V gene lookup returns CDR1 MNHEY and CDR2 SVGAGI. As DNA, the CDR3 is TGTGCCAGCTTACGAGGGGCGGGGGTTAACTATGGCTACACCTTC. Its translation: CASLRGAGVNYGYTF.

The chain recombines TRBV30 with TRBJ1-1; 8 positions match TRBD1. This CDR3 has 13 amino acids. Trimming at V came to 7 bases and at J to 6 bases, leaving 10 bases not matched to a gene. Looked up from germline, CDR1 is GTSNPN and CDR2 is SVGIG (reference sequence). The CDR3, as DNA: TGTGCCTTGGGGACAGGACTTTCTCCTGAAGCTTTCTTT. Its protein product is CALGTGLSPEAFF.

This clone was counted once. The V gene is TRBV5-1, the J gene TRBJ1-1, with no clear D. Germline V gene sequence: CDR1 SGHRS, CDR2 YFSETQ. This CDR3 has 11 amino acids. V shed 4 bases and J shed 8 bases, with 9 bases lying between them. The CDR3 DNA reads TGCGCCAGCAGCCATCAAAGCGAAGCTTTCTTT. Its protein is CASSHQSEAFF. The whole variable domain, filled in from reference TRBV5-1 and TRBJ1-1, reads KAGVTQTPRYLIKTRGQQVTLSCSPISGHRSVSWYQQTPGQGLQFLFEYFSETQRNKGNFPGRFSGRQFSNSRSEMNVSTLELGDSALYLCASSHQSEAFFGQGTRLTVV.

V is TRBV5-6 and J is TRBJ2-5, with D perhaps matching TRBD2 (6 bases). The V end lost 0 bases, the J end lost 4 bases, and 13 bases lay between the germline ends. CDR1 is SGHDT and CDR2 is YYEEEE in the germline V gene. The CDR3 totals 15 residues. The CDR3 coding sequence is TGTGCCAGCAGCTTGGAACGGGGGTTGGGAGAGACCCAGTACTTC. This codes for CASSLERGLGETQYF.

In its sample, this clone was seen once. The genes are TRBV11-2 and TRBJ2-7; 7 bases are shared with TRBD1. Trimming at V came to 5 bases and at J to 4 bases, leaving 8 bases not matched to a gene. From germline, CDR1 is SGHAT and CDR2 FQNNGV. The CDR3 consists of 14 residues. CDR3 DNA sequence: TGTGCCAGCAGCCATTGGACAGGATATTACGAGCAGTACTTC. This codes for CASSHWTGYYEQYF.

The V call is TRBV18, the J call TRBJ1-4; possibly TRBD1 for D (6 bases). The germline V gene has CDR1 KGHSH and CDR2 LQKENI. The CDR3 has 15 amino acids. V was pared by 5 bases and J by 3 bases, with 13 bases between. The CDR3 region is CASSVGGRANEKLFF. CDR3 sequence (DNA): TGTGCCAGCTCAGTCGGGGGGCGGGCTAATGAAAAACTGTTTTTT.

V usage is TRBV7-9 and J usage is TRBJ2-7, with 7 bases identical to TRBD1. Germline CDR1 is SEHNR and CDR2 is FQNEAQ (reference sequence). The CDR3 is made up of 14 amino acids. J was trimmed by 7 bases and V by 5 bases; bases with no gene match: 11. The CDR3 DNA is TGTGCCAGCAGCCCGCAGACAGGGCCGGGGGAGCAGTACTTC. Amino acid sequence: CASSPQTGPGEQYF.

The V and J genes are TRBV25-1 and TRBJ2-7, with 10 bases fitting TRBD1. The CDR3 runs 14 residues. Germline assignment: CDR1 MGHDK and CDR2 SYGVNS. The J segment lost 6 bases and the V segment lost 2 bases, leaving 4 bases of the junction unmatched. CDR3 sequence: CASSEPGTGVEQYF. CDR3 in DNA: TGTGCCAGCAGTGAACCCGGGACAGGGGTCGAGCAGTACTTC.

CDR3 residues: CASSLEGGRGVPDTQYF. Here the CDR3 DNA reads TGTGCCAGCAGCTTAGAGGGGGGCAGGGGGGTCCCAGATACGCAGTATTTT. The chain links TRBV7-2 to TRBJ2-3; possible D gene TRBD1, 7 bases. The germline V gene has CDR1 SGHTA and CDR2 FQGNSA. V lost 1 base and J lost 4, with 18 bases in between. The CDR3 consists of 17 residues.

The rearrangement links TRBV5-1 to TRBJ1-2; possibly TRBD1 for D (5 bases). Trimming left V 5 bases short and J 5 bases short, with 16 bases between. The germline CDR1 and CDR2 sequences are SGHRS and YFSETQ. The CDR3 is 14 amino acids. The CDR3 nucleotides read TGCGCCAGCAGTTTATCAGGGAACCGGTATGGCTACACCTTC. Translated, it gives CASSLSGNRYGYTF.

CDR3 in DNA: TGTGCCAGCAGGGGGACAGGAAACACCATATATTTT. Amino acid sequence: CASRGTGNTIYF. The chain joins TRBV11-2 to TRBJ1-3, with a weak D call TRBD1 (6 bases). CDR3 length: 12 amino acids. Deletions cut 6 bases from V and 4 bases from J, with 7 bases between. The germline CDR1 and CDR2 sequences are SGHAT and FQNNGV.

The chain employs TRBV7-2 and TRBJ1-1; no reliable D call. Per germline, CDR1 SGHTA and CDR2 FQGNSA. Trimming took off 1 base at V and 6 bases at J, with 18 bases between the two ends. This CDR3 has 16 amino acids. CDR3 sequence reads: CASSLVGGGGIAEAFF. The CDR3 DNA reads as TGTGCCAGCAGCTTAGTAGGAGGAGGTGGGATCGCTGAAGCTTTCTTT.

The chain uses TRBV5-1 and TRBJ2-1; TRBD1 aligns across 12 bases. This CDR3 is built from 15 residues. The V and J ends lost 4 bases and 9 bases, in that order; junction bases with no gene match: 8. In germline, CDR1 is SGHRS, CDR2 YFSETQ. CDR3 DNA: TGCGCCAGCAGCCCCCGGGACAGGGGGCAAGTTGAGCAGTTCTTC. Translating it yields CASSPRDRGQVEQFF.

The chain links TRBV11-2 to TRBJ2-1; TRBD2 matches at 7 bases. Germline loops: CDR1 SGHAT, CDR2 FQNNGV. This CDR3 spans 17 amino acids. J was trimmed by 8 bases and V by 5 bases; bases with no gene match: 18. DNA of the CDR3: TGTGCCAGCAGCCCCCGGAGCGGGGATTCCTACAATGATGAGCAGTTCTTC. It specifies CASSPRSGDSYNDEQFF.

The CDR3 protein is CASSTTGTGREKLFF. CDR3 DNA: TGTGCCAGCAGTACAACCGGGACAGGGCGGGAAAAACTGTTTTTT. The chain links TRBV28 to TRBJ1-4, with 9 positions matching TRBD1. The V segment lost 5 bases and the J segment 8 bases; nucleotides outside the gene matches: 9. The V gene's germline CDR1 is MDHEN and CDR2 SYDVKM. CDR3 length: 15 residues.

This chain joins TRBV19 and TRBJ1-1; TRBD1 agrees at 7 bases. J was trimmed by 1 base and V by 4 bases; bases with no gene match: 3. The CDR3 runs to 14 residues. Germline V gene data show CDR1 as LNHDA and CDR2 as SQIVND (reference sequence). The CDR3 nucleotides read TGTGCCAGTAGTAGACAGGGAGAGAACACTGAAGCTTTCTTT. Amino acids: CASSRQGENTEAFF.

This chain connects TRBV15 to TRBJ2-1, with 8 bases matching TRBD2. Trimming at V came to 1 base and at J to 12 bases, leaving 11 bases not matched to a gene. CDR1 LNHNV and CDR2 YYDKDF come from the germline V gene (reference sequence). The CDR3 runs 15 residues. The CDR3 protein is CATSRVAGPTHAQFF. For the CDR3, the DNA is TGTGCCACCAGCAGAGTAGCGGGACCCACCCATGCGCAGTTCTTC.

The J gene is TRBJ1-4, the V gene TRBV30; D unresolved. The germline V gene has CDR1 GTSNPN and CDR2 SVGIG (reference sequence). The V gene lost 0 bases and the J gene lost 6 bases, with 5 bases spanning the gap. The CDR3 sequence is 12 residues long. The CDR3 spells CAWSVNYEKLFF. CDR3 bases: TGTGCCTGGAGTGTGAACTATGAAAAACTGTTTTTT.

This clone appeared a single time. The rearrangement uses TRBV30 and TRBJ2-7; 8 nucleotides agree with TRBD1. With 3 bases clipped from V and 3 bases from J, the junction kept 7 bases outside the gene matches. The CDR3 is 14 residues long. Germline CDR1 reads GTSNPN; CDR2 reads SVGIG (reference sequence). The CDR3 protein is CAWRFGTGYYEQYF. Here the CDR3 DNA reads TGTGCCTGGAGGTTCGGGACAGGATACTACGAGCAGTACTTC.

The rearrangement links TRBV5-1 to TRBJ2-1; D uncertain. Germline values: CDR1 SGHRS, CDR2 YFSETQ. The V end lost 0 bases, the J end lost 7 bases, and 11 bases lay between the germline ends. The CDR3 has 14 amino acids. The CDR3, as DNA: TGCGCCAGCAGCTTGGCGCAGGAACGGAATGAGCAGTTCTTC. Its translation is CASSLAQERNEQFF.

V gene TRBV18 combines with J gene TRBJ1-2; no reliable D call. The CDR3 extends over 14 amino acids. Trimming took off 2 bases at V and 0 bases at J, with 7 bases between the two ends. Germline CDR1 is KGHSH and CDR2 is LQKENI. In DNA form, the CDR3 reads TGTGCCAGCTCACCAGGAGAAGCTAACTATGGCTACACCTTC. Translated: CASSPGEANYGYTF. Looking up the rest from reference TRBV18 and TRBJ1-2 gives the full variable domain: NAGVMQNPRHLVRRRGQEARLRCSPMKGHSHVYWYRQLPEEGLKFMVYLQKENIIDESGMPKERFSAEFPKEGPSILRIQQVVRGDSAAYFCASSPGEANYGYTFGSGTRLTVV.

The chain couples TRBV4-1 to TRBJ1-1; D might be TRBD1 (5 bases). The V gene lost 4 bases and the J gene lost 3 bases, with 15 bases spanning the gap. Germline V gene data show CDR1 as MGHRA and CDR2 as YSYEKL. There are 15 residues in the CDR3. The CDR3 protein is CASSLEAGGYTEAFF. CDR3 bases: TGCGCCAGCAGCCTTGAGGCGGGGGGATACACTGAAGCTTTCTTT.